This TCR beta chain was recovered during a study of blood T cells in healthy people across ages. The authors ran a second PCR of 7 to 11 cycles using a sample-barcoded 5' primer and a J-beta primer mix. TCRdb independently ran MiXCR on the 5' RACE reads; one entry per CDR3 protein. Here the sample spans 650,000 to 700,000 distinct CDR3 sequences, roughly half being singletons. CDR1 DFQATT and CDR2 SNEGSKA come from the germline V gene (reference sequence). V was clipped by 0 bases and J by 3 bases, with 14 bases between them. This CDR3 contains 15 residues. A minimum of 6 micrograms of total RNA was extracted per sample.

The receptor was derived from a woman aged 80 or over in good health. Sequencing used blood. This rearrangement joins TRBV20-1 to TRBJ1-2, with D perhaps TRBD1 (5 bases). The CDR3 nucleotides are TGCAGTGCTAGAGACGGAAATAGGGGTTACTATGGCTACACCTTC. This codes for CSARDGNRGYYGYTF.